The 6 T cell receptor beta chains given below trace back to one sample, sequenced in a study of blood T cells in healthy people across ages. A second PCR of roughly 7 to 11 cycles used a sample-barcoded 5' primer and a J-beta primer mix. TCRdb itself ran the 5' RACE reads through MiXCR, one entry per CDR3 protein. The sample lists about 630,000 distinct CDR3 sequences; approximately 21% were seen once. Sequenced: blood. All receptors derive from a man between 65 and 85 years old in good health.

J is TRBJ2-3 and V is TRBV20-1, with D possibly called TRBD1 or TRBD2 (6 bases each). V was shortened by 0 bases and J by 4 bases, with 11 bases between the two germline ends. This CDR3 region has 14 residues. Germline CDR1 reads DFQATT; CDR2 reads SNEGSKA (reference sequence). In DNA, the CDR3 is TGCAGTGCTAGAGAGCTGGGGGGCCCAGATACGCAGTATTTT. It specifies CSARELGGPDTQYF.

CDR3 coding DNA: TGCAGTGCTAGAGATCAGGCGGGAGGTTCCCCAGATACGCAGTATTTT. This codes for CSARDQAGGSPDTQYF. The chain carries TRBV20-1 and TRBJ2-3; 8 positions agree with TRBD2. Germline CDR1 reads DFQATT; CDR2 reads SNEGSKA (reference sequence). The CDR3 consists of 16 residues. The ends lost 0 bases at V and 4 bases at J; junction bases unmatched: 9.

This clonotype was seen a few times. The gene calls are TRBV11-2 and TRBJ2-1; D remains unclear. Germline V gene lookup returns CDR1 SGHAT and CDR2 FQNNGV. The CDR3 extends over 15 amino acids. Deletions cut 5 bases from V and 5 bases from J, with 16 bases between. The CDR3 protein is CASSPGGLGDNEQFF. The DNA for the CDR3 is TGTGCCAGCAGCCCCGGCGGCCTTGGCGACAATGAGCAGTTCTTC.

V is TRBV5-1 and J is TRBJ2-5, with TRBD2 identical over 10 bases. The J call may be incorrect, as the DNA end agrees better with TRBJ2-1. Looked up from germline, CDR1 is SGHRS and CDR2 is YFSETQ. This CDR3 comprises 18 residues. In DNA, the CDR3 is TGCGCCAGCAGCTTGGGCTCTCTATGGACTAGCGGTCGTTTGGAGCAGTTCTTC. Its translation: CASSLGSLWTSGRLEQFF.

This clonotype showed up just a few times. This sequence joins TRBV18 and TRBJ2-5; 9 bases line up with TRBD2. CDR3 length equals 17 residues. Trimming removed 2 bases from V and 5 bases from J; junction bases left unmatched: 12. Germline CDR1 reads KGHSH; CDR2 reads LQKENI. CDR3: CASSPGQVGTSRETQYF. The CDR3 DNA reads TGTGCCAGCTCACCAGGACAGGTCGGGACTAGCCGCGAGACCCAGTACTTC.

The chain uses TRBV27 and TRBJ2-1; 7 bases map to TRBD2. V lost 7 bases to trimming and J lost 3 bases; unmatched junction nucleotides: 12. Germline lookup yields CDR1 MNHEY and CDR2 SMNVEV (reference sequence). The CDR3 has 16 amino acids. The CDR3 protein is CASTAWSSGIYNEQFF. The CDR3 DNA reads TGTGCCAGCACTGCCTGGTCCAGCGGGATCTACAATGAGCAGTTCTTC.